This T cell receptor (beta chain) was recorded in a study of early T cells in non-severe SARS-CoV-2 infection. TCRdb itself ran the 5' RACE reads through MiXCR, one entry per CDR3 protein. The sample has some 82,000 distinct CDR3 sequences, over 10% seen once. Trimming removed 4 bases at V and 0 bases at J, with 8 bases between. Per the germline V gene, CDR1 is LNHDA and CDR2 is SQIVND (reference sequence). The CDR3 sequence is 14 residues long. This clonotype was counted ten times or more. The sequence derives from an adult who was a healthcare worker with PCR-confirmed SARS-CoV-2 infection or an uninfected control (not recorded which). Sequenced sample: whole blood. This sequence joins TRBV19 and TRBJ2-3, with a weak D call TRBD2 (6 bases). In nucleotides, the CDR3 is TGTGCCAGTAGTACTAGCGTAAGCACAGATACGCAGTATTTT. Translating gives CASSTSVSTDTQYF.